A selection of T cell receptor beta chains follows, all from one sample in a study of metastatic and nonmetastatic thyroid tumors. TCRdb re-called clones from the PCR reads using MiXCR. Among roughly 48,000 clones listed, 22% were seen once. Sequencing input: blood. These receptors all come from a male donor with papillary thyroid cancer or a benign thyroid nodule (not recorded which). Some clones in this sample may be carry-over from other donors' samples. Each CDR3 is given with its conserved first and last residue. Fields, in order: J gene, D gene, V gene, clone size, CDR3 DNA, CDR3 protein. D genes are given only for firm matches. The size entry is marked missing in some rows and otherwise reads once, few, many or a size class.

j_call: TRBJ2-2
d_call: .
v_call: TRBV11-2
clone_size: many
cdr3_nt: TGTGCCAGCAGCATGTTATCCGGGGAGCTGTTTTTT
cdr3_aa: CASSMLSGELFF

j_call: TRBJ2-1
d_call: .
v_call: TRBV6-1
clone_size: many
cdr3_nt: TGTGCCAGCGGGGACAAATACAATGAGCAGTTCTTC
cdr3_aa: CASGDKYNEQFF

j_call: TRBJ1-1
d_call: .
v_call: TRBV27
clone_size: .
cdr3_nt: TGTGCCAGCAGTTTATCGATCGGGTCGGGAGTCAAGAACACTGAAGCTTTCTTT
cdr3_aa: CASSLSIGSGVKNTEAFF

j_call: TRBJ2-7
d_call: TRBD1
v_call: TRBV4-2
clone_size: .
cdr3_nt: TGTGTCAGCAGCCGAGAGGTGGGGACAGGGAGCTCCTACGAGCAGTACTTC
cdr3_aa: CVSSREVGTGSSYEQYF

j_call: TRBJ2-5
d_call: .
v_call: TRBV27
clone_size: .
cdr3_nt: TGTGCCAGCAGTTTAAGTGGGAGGGGGGGACGAGAGACCCAGTACTTC
cdr3_aa: CASSLSGRGGRETQYF

j_call: TRBJ2-2
d_call: .
v_call: TRBV5-1
clone_size: many
cdr3_nt: TGCGCCAGCAGAGTGACAGGCTATGCGAACACCGGGGAGCTGTTTTTT
cdr3_aa: CASRVTGYANTGELFF

j_call: TRBJ2-7
d_call: .
v_call: TRBV12-5
clone_size: .
cdr3_nt: TGTGCTAGTGGTTTGGTAAGGCGCGAGCAGTACTTC
cdr3_aa: CASGLVRREQYF

j_call: TRBJ1-2
d_call: .
v_call: TRBV6-5
clone_size: few
cdr3_nt: TGTGCCAGCAGTTACTTGGACCTTCGCGGCTACACCTTC
cdr3_aa: CASSYLDLRGYTF

j_call: TRBJ2-2
d_call: TRBD1
v_call: TRBV4-2
clone_size: .
cdr3_nt: TGTGCCAGCAGCCTCGCAGGGGGAGCGAACACCGGGGAGCTGTTTTTT
cdr3_aa: CASSLAGGANTGELFF

j_call: TRBJ2-1
d_call: TRBD2
v_call: TRBV11-2
clone_size: .
cdr3_nt: TGTGCCAGCAGTACTATAACTAGCGGGAGAAGCGACAATGAGCAGTTCTTC
cdr3_aa: CASSTITSGRSDNEQFF

j_call: TRBJ1-3
d_call: .
v_call: TRBV19
clone_size: many
cdr3_nt: TGTGCCAGTAACCAACAGGGTGATCGAAACACCATATATTTT
cdr3_aa: CASNQQGDRNTIYF

j_call: TRBJ2-7
d_call: .
v_call: TRBV5-4
clone_size: .
cdr3_nt: TGTGCCAGCAGCTTGGGTCAGGGGATCTACGAGCAGTACTTC
cdr3_aa: CASSLGQGIYEQYF

j_call: TRBJ2-7
d_call: .
v_call: TRBV6-1
clone_size: few
cdr3_nt: TGTGCCAGCAGTCCTACGCCCGGGATATTCTACGAGCAGTATTTC
cdr3_aa: CASSPTPGIFYEQYF

j_call: TRBJ1-6
d_call: TRBD1
v_call: TRBV10-1
clone_size: many
cdr3_nt: TGCGCCAGCAGCGAAGGGACAGCCTATAATTCACCCCTCCACTTT
cdr3_aa: CASSEGTAYNSPLHF

j_call: TRBJ1-5
d_call: .
v_call: TRBV7-2
clone_size: many
cdr3_nt: TGTGCCAGCAGCTTAGGAGGTCTAACCGGTCCCCAGCATTTT
cdr3_aa: CASSLGGLTGPQHF

j_call: TRBJ2-5
d_call: TRBD2
v_call: TRBV9
clone_size: few
cdr3_nt: TGTGCCAGCAGCGTAGGGATCCAGCGGGAAGGTTTGGAGACCCAGTACTTC
cdr3_aa: CASSVGIQREGLETQYF

j_call: TRBJ2-1
d_call: .
v_call: TRBV24-1
clone_size: many
cdr3_nt: TGTGCCACCAGTGATTTGACCTCCGGGCCTGAGCAGTTCTTC
cdr3_aa: CATSDLTSGPEQFF

j_call: TRBJ1-5
d_call: .
v_call: TRBV7-9
clone_size: many
cdr3_nt: TGTGCCAGCAGCCCCTACCTCCAGAGAGGATCTCAAAGCAATCAGCCCCAGCATTTT
cdr3_aa: CASSPYLQRGSQSNQPQHF

j_call: TRBJ1-1
d_call: .
v_call: TRBV7-8
clone_size: .
cdr3_nt: TGTGCCAGCAGCTTAGCGCTCCTGAACACTGAAGCTTTCTTT
cdr3_aa: CASSLALLNTEAFF

j_call: TRBJ1-1
d_call: .
v_call: TRBV27
clone_size: many
cdr3_nt: TGTGCCAGCAGTTTAGGAGGTGAAGCTTTCTTT
cdr3_aa: CASSLGGEAFF

j_call: TRBJ2-3
d_call: .
v_call: TRBV24-1
clone_size: many
cdr3_nt: TGTGCCACCAGTGAACCCCGCGGAGGCACAGATACGCAGTATTTT
cdr3_aa: CATSEPRGGTDTQYF

j_call: TRBJ2-6
d_call: TRBD2
v_call: TRBV2
clone_size: many
cdr3_nt: TGTGCCAGCAGTGAGGGAGGGGCCGGGGCCAACGTCCTGACTTTC
cdr3_aa: CASSEGGAGANVLTF

j_call: TRBJ1-6
d_call: TRBD1
v_call: TRBV2
clone_size: .
cdr3_nt: TGTGCCAGCAGTGAAGCACATCGGACAGGAGGCACCACCTCTGGAAATTCACCCCTCCACTTT
cdr3_aa: CASSEAHRTGGTTSGNSPLHF

j_call: TRBJ2-6
d_call: .
v_call: TRBV19
clone_size: .
cdr3_nt: TGTGCCAGTAAGGGACGTTTCTCGGGTATCCACTCTGGGGCCAACGTCCTGACTTTC
cdr3_aa: CASKGRFSGIHSGANVLTF

j_call: TRBJ2-7
d_call: .
v_call: TRBV7-8
clone_size: .
cdr3_nt: TGTGCCAGCAGCGGGGTTGACGGCTACGAGCAGTACTTC
cdr3_aa: CASSGVDGYEQYF

j_call: TRBJ1-2
d_call: .
v_call: TRBV5-1
clone_size: once
cdr3_nt: TGCGCCAGCAGCTGGTCAGGACAGAATAGATACACCTTC
cdr3_aa: CASSWSGQNRYTF

j_call: TRBJ1-5
d_call: TRBD1
v_call: TRBV12-3/TRBV12-4
clone_size: few
cdr3_nt: TGTGCCAGCGGTCGACAGGGGTATTTCCAGCCCCAGCATTTT
cdr3_aa: CASGRQGYFQPQHF

j_call: TRBJ2-5
d_call: TRBD2
v_call: TRBV2
clone_size: many
cdr3_nt: TGTGCCAGCAGTCCAGGACTAGTGGGGGAGACCCAGTACTTC
cdr3_aa: CASSPGLVGETQYF

j_call: TRBJ1-1
d_call: .
v_call: TRBV5-1
clone_size: many
cdr3_nt: TGCGCCAGCAGCTTGTTTTCAGGGGCAGGGGAAGCTTTCTTT
cdr3_aa: CASSLFSGAGEAFF

j_call: TRBJ2-3
d_call: TRBD2
v_call: TRBV24-1
clone_size: many
cdr3_nt: TGTGCCACCAGTGACCCTACTAGCGGGGGGGCCTTCGGAGATACGCAGTATTTT
cdr3_aa: CATSDPTSGGAFGDTQYF

j_call: TRBJ1-1
d_call: .
v_call: TRBV3-1
clone_size: few
cdr3_nt: TGTGCCAGCAGCCCCATGGGGAGTGAAGCTTTCTTT
cdr3_aa: CASSPMGSEAFF

j_call: TRBJ2-3
d_call: TRBD2
v_call: TRBV9
clone_size: many
cdr3_nt: TGTGCCAGCAGCGTCTCAGCGGGGGGTTACACAGATACGCAGTATTTT
cdr3_aa: CASSVSAGGYTDTQYF

j_call: TRBJ2-2
d_call: TRBD2
v_call: TRBV18
clone_size: .
cdr3_nt: TGTGCCAGCTCACCCTTAGCGGGAAGGAGCGGGGAGCTGTTTTTT
cdr3_aa: CASSPLAGRSGELFF

j_call: TRBJ2-7
d_call: .
v_call: TRBV2
clone_size: many
cdr3_nt: TGTGCCAGCATAGGGGACCAGGCCGGCAACGAGCAGTACTTC
cdr3_aa: CASIGDQAGNEQYF

j_call: TRBJ1-1
d_call: TRBD1
v_call: TRBV20-1
clone_size: many
cdr3_nt: TGCAGTGCTAGAGCCTGGGACAGAGGAACTGAAGCTTTCTTT
cdr3_aa: CSARAWDRGTEAFF

j_call: TRBJ2-1
d_call: .
v_call: TRBV7-9
clone_size: .
cdr3_nt: TGTGCCAGCAGCCCTAGCTGGACCTACAATGAGCAGTTCTTC
cdr3_aa: CASSPSWTYNEQFF

j_call: TRBJ2-5
d_call: .
v_call: TRBV7-3
clone_size: many
cdr3_nt: TGTGCCAGCAGCCGCTCACCTCAAGAGACCCAGTACTTC
cdr3_aa: CASSRSPQETQYF

j_call: TRBJ1-2
d_call: .
v_call: TRBV4-1
clone_size: many
cdr3_nt: TGCGCCAGCAGCCAAGTCCGTCGCGGCCAGGCTTATGGCTACACCTTC
cdr3_aa: CASSQVRRGQAYGYTF

j_call: TRBJ2-3
d_call: TRBD2
v_call: TRBV6-1
clone_size: few
cdr3_nt: TGTGCCAGCAGTGACGGGGGGGACAAAGATACGCAGTATTTT
cdr3_aa: CASSDGGDKDTQYF

j_call: TRBJ2-7
d_call: TRBD1
v_call: TRBV14
clone_size: .
cdr3_nt: TGTGCCAGCAGCCCATTGACAGGGTTTGAGCAGTACTTC
cdr3_aa: CASSPLTGFEQYF

j_call: TRBJ2-7
d_call: .
v_call: TRBV30
clone_size: .
cdr3_nt: TGTGCCTGGTCTTACGGGAGCGTAAACGAGCAGTACTTC
cdr3_aa: CAWSYGSVNEQYF

j_call: TRBJ2-7
d_call: .
v_call: TRBV10-3
clone_size: few
cdr3_nt: TGTGCCATCAGGGACGTGGCCTACGAGCAGTACTTC
cdr3_aa: CAIRDVAYEQYF

j_call: TRBJ2-7
d_call: TRBD2
v_call: TRBV6-1
clone_size: many
cdr3_nt: TGTGCCACCTCACCCGGGTTAGCGGGAAACTACGAGCAGTACTTC
cdr3_aa: CATSPGLAGNYEQYF

j_call: TRBJ2-1
d_call: TRBD2
v_call: TRBV7-3
clone_size: many
cdr3_nt: TGTGCCAGCAGCTTACACCCATTGGGACTAGCGGGATTTGAGCAGTTCTTC
cdr3_aa: CASSLHPLGLAGFEQFF

j_call: TRBJ1-4
d_call: TRBD1
v_call: TRBV19
clone_size: many
cdr3_nt: TGTGCCAGTAGGGGGACAGGGGGCGAAAAACTGTTTTTT
cdr3_aa: CASRGTGGEKLFF